The 7 T cell receptor beta chains below were found in one sample sequenced in a study of cytomegalovirus exposure and HLA in healthy donors. It was with 60 Vbeta and 13 Jbeta primers that the PCR ran. Produced via immunoSEQ multiplex PCR; TCRdb's table is partial and in-frame only. The repertoire table contains 100,000 to 150,000 clones. Sample: PBMCs. All receptors derive from a man in his late teens or twenties in good health and CMV-seronegative.

This chain links TRBV6-4 with TRBJ1-1; D possibly corresponds to TRBD1 (5 bases). Germline values: CDR1 MRHNA, CDR2 SNTAGT. V was clipped by 6 bases and J by 0 bases, with 14 bases between them. This CDR3 comprises 15 residues. This CDR3 is CASRDGGDLNTEAFF. The CDR3 coding sequence is TGTGCCAGCAGGGATGGGGGGGACCTGAACACTGAAGCTTTCTTT.

The chain joins TRBV7-2 to TRBJ1-5; 8 bases agree with TRBD1. With 5 bases clipped from V and 6 bases from J, the junction kept 3 bases outside the gene matches. Germline CDR1 and CDR2: SGHTA and FQGNSA. The CDR3 is made up of 13 amino acids. CDR3 sequence: CASSIQGGQPQHF. The CDR3 DNA reads as TGTGCCAGCAGCATACAGGGGGGTCAGCCCCAGCATTTT.

V usage is TRBV27 and J usage is TRBJ1-4; no clear D gene. Germline V gene lookup returns CDR1 MNHEY and CDR2 SMNVEV (reference sequence). Trimming took 5 bases from V and 11 from J, leaving 9 bases between them. The CDR3 consists of 11 residues. CDR3 DNA: TGTGCCAGCAGTCCCGGAGGGAAACTGTTTTTT. It translates to CASSPGGKLFF.

The CDR3 bases are TGTGCCAGCAGCCCTTCCAGGACAGCCTATGGCTACACCTTC. Translation gives CASSPSRTAYGYTF. This chain uses TRBV7-2 with TRBJ1-2; D perhaps matches TRBD1 (6 bases). The CDR3 totals 14 residues. Per germline, CDR1 SGHTA and CDR2 FQGNSA. V lost 5 bases and J lost 4, with 14 bases in between.

The chain uses TRBV14 and TRBJ1-1; no clear D. CDR3 size: 13 residues. Germline CDR1 reads SGHDN; CDR2 reads FVKESK. V lost 3 bases and J 2 bases, leaving 7 bases between the germline ends. The CDR3 sequence is CASSHLRNTEAFF. Written as DNA, the CDR3 is TGTGCCAGCAGCCATCTGAGAAACACTGAAGCTTTCTTT.

The chain carries TRBV28 and TRBJ1-2, with 8 positions matching TRBD1. Germline CDR1 is MDHEN and CDR2 is SYDVKM. CDR3 size: 17 residues. With V trimmed by 4 bases and J by 1 base, 11 bases remained unmatched. This chain's CDR3 is CASSSATGAAGNYGYTF. The CDR3 DNA reads as TGTGCCAGCAGTTCCGCGACAGGGGCGGCCGGTAACTATGGCTACACCTTC.

V is TRBV28 and J is TRBJ2-7, with a tentative D call TRBD1 (6 bases). Germline values: CDR1 MDHEN, CDR2 SYDVKM. This CDR3 contains 14 residues. Trimming took off 3 bases at V and 6 bases at J, with 15 bases between the two ends. CDR3 loop: CASSLDRRLFEQYF. In DNA, the CDR3 is TGTGCCAGCAGTTTGGACAGAAGACTGTTCGAGCAGTACTTC.